The 12 T cell receptor beta chains reported below all come from one sample, sequenced in a study of blood T cell repertoires in COVID-19 (dated by TCRdb to the early 2020s). The library was generated by the immunoSEQ multiplex PCR assay. TCRdb limited this immuneACCESS table to in-frame rearrangements with V and J called. A share of clones is missing; checked studies link under half to unresolved V genes, and the rest is unexplained. This sample comprises tens of thousands of clones, around four fifths of them detected only once. The ten largest clones represent about 2% of the sample. Sequencing was done on a sample of peripheral blood. The receptors stem from a woman aged 70-85 years with acute or convalescent COVID-19.

V and J are TRBV9 and TRBJ1-2; D may be TRBD1 (6 bases). Germline V CDR1 and CDR2: SGDLS, YYNGEE. The CDR3 consists of 14 residues. Trimming removed 4 bases from V and 1 base from J, with 11 bases in between. The CDR3 sequence: CASSSGQINYGYTF. Written as DNA, the CDR3 is TGTGCCAGCAGCTCCGGACAGATTAACTATGGCTACACCTTC.

V and J are TRBV5-1 and TRBJ2-5; 14 nucleotides align to TRBD2. V was pared by 4 bases and J by 4 bases, with 3 bases of the junction left unmatched. From germline, CDR1 is SGHRS and CDR2 YFSETQ. This CDR3 has 15 residues. CDR3 region: CASSIGTSGGETQYF. As DNA, the CDR3 is TGCGCCAGCAGCATCGGGACTAGCGGGGGAGAGACCCAGTACTTC. The entire variable domain, with the rest obtained from reference TRBV5-1 and TRBJ2-5, is as follows: KAGVTQTPRYLIKTRGQQVTLSCSPISGHRSVSWYQQTPGQGLQFLFEYFSETQRNKGNFPGRFSGRQFSNSRSEMNVSTLELGDSALYLCASSIGTSGGETQYFGPGTRLLVL.

The chain links TRBV7-9 to TRBJ2-3, with D possibly matching TRBD2 (6 bases). Trimming cost V 5 bases and J 2 bases, with 11 bases left between them. CDR1 is SEHNR and CDR2 is FQNEAQ in the germline V gene (reference sequence). The CDR3 sequence is 14 residues long. CDR3 region: CASSLSGHTDTQYF. CDR3 bases: TGTGCCAGCAGCCTTAGCGGCCACACAGATACGCAGTATTTT.

The rearrangement uses TRBV30 and TRBJ1-2; TRBD1 might be the D (6 bases). The germline V and J ends were trimmed by 8 bases and 6 bases, with 10 bases remaining between them. Germline assignment: CDR1 GTSNPN and CDR2 SVGIG (reference sequence). This CDR3 is 10 amino acids long. CDR3 region: CARGEDGYTF. CDR3 nucleotides: TGTGCCAGGGGGGAGGATGGCTACACCTTC. Based on the CDR3 plus reference TRBV30 and TRBJ1-2, the full variable domain is SQTIHQWPATLVQPVGSPLSLECTVEGTSNPNLYWYRQAAGRGLQLLFYSVGIGQISSEVPQNLSASRPQDRQFILSSKKLLLSDSGFYLCARGEDGYTFGSGTRLTVV.

This chain links TRBV7-2 with TRBJ1-4; no definite D call. Per germline, CDR1 SGHTA and CDR2 FQGNSA. V was trimmed by 5 bases and J by 2 bases, leaving 15 bases between them. The CDR3 is made up of 16 amino acids. CDR3 sequence: CASSPFAGATNEKLFF. DNA for the CDR3: TGTGCCAGCAGCCCCTTTGCCGGTGCGACTAATGAAAAACTGTTTTTT. Combining the CDR3 with reference TRBV7-2 and TRBJ1-4 gives the whole variable domain GAGVSQSPSNKVTEKGKDVELRCDPISGHTALYWYRQSLGQGLEFLIYFQGNSAPDKSGLPSDRFSAERTGGSVSTLTIQRTQQEDSAVYLCASSPFAGATNEKLFFGSGTQLSVL.

This clone was detected only a few times. This chain uses TRBV7-9 with TRBJ2-3, with D possibly being TRBD1 (6 bases). CDR1 is SEHNR and CDR2 is FQNEAQ in the germline V gene (reference sequence). Trimming left V 2 bases short and J 2 bases short, with 20 bases between. This CDR3 region has 18 residues. CDR3 bases: TGTGCCAGCAGCTTAAAGCCAGGGGTCTCTCCCTACACAGATACGCAGTATTTT. Translating it yields CASSLKPGVSPYTDTQYF.

The chain combines TRBV4-1 with TRBJ2-1; D remains ambiguous. This CDR3 spans 15 amino acids. V was shortened by 7 bases and J by 0 bases, with 13 bases between the two germline ends. CDR1 is MGHRA and CDR2 is YSYEKL in the germline V gene. The CDR3 reads CASTARQGSYNEQFF. As DNA, the CDR3 is TGCGCCAGCACCGCGAGGCAAGGCTCCTACAATGAGCAGTTCTTC.

The chain employs TRBV10-2 and TRBJ2-7; 8 bases align to TRBD2. The CDR3 totals 14 residues. Germline trimming cut 3 bases from V and 1 base from J; bases unmatched to any gene: 2. Germline V gene lookup returns CDR1 WSHSY and CDR2 SAAADI. CDR3 amino acids: CASSETSGSYEQYF. The CDR3 nucleotides read TGCGCCAGCAGTGAAACTAGCGGTTCCTACGAGCAGTACTTC.

The chain recombines TRBV30 with TRBJ1-5, with 7 bases fitting TRBD1. CDR3 length: 13 amino acids. Trimming took 2 bases from V and 5 from J; bases not matched to a gene: 3. The germline gives CDR1 GTSNPN, CDR2 SVGIG (reference sequence). Written as DNA, the CDR3 is TGTGCCTGGAGTCCTCAGGGGGATCAGCCCCAGCATTTT. It yields the protein CAWSPQGDQPQHF.

The chain employs TRBV7-2 and TRBJ1-4; the D gene is possibly TRBD1 (5 bases). V lost 4 bases and J lost 2, with 11 bases in between. Germline loops: CDR1 SGHTA, CDR2 FQGNSA. The CDR3 is 15 amino acids. CDR3 DNA: TGTGCCAGCAGCTCCCTAGGGGTTACTAATGAAAAACTGTTTTTT. This encodes CASSSLGVTNEKLFF.

The V gene is TRBV30, the J gene TRBJ1-4; D perhaps matches TRBD1 (5 bases). CDR1 is GTSNPN, CDR2 SVGIG, per germline (reference sequence). Trimming removed 4 bases from V and 0 bases from J, with 9 bases in between. This CDR3 comprises 14 residues. This CDR3 reads CAWTRTPTNEKLFF. CDR3 in DNA: TGTGCCTGGACTCGGACACCAACTAATGAAAAACTGTTTTTT.

The chain carries TRBV24-1 and TRBJ2-1; 7 bases are shared with TRBD1. The V gene end was trimmed by 6 bases and the J gene end by 5 bases; junction bases not matched to a gene: 9. Germline CDR1 reads KGHDR; CDR2 reads SFDVKD. The CDR3 loop spans 15 amino acids. The CDR3 region has the DNA TGTGCCACCAGTAATAAAGGACAGGCAAACAATGAGCAGTTCTTC. Residues: CATSNKGQANNEQFF.